Included here is one T cell receptor (beta chain) sequence, with context. This entry belongs to a study of blood T cell repertoires in COVID-19. Background on the study: Donors in the United States, Italy and Spain gave samples during acute or convalescent COVID-19.

From germline, CDR1 is SGDLS and CDR2 YYNGEE. The CDR3 contains 15 residues. Trimming stripped 4 bases from V and 7 bases from J, with 21 bases between. Measured with immunoSEQ multiplex PCR; TCRdb has only the in-frame clones, and not every one. This repertoire shows approximately 400,000 clones, 70% to 90% found once; its top ten account for more than 0.95%. The chain couples TRBV9 to TRBJ2-7, with D possibly being TRBD2 (7 bases). This TCR came from a young woman who had recovered from COVID-19. Source material: PBMCs or T cells enriched from blood (not recorded which). The CDR3 is CASSPRGGAGREQYF. The DNA for the CDR3 is TGTGCCAGCAGCCCCCGTGGGGGGGCCGGGCGGGAGCAGTACTTC.